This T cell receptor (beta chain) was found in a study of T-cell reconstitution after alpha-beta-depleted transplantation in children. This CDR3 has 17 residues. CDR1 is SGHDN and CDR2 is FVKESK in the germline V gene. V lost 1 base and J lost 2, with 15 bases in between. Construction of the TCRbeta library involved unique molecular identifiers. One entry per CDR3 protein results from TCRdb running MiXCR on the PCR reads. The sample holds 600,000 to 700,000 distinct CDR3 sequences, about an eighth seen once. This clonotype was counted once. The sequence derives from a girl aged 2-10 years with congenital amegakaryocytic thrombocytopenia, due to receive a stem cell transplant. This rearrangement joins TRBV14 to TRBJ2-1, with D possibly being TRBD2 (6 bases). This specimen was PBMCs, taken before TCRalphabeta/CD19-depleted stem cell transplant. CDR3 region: CASSQVPGSRTYNEQFF. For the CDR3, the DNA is TGTGCCAGCAGCCAAGTTCCCGGGAGTCGGACCTACAATGAGCAGTTCTTC.